Listed below are T cell receptor beta chains from one sample, sequenced in a study of blood T cell repertoires in COVID-19. Clones were sequenced by immunoSEQ multiplex PCR, and TCRdb holds only the in-frame ones, with some missing. The table shows roughly 110,000 clones, with 70% to 90% occurring only once. Sequencing was carried out using peripheral blood. The receptors derive from a man aged 45-65 years with active or convalescent COVID-19. Both conserved end residues are part of each CDR3. D genes are given only for firm matches. Some rows have no size entry. The others give once, few or many, or a class for an expanded clone.

DNA,CDR3,size,V,D,J
TGTGCCAGCAGCCCTGGCGGGCACACTGAAGCTTTCTTT,CASSPGGHTEAFF,-,TRBV28,-,TRBJ1-1
TGTGCCAGCAGTTTATTCTTAGGGGGTATCCATCAGCCCCAGCATTTT,CASSLFLGGIHQPQHF,few,TRBV28,-,TRBJ1-5
TGTGCCAGCAAGGGAGGCACTGAAGCTTTCTTT,CASKGGTEAFF,-,TRBV2,-,TRBJ1-1
TGCGCCAGCAGCTTGGGACAGGGGAGGGACGAGCAGTACTTC,CASSLGQGRDEQYF,-,TRBV5-1,-,TRBJ2-7
TGCGCCAGCAGCCGTCGCGGTACCCGGGACTCTATAAACCCAAGAGAGACCCAGTACTTC,CASSRRGTRDSINPRETQYF,-,TRBV5-1,-,TRBJ2-5
TGCGCCAGCAGCCATCTAGGTAGGAGCTCCTACAATGAGCAGTTCTTC,CASSHLGRSSYNEQFF,-,TRBV4-1,-,TRBJ2-1
TGTGCCAGCAGGGGAGGGAACACTGAAGCTTTCTTT,CASRGGNTEAFF,-,TRBV25-1,-,TRBJ1-1
TGTGCCAGCAGTTTGCCCCTGACAGGGCGGGAGTACTTC,CASSLPLTGREYF,-,TRBV28,TRBD1,TRBJ2-7
TGTGCCACCAGTCCCGGGACAGGGAATCGACACGAGCAGTACTTC,CATSPGTGNRHEQYF,once,TRBV24-1,TRBD1,TRBJ2-7
TGTGCCAGTAGTAAGCACTCACAGGGGGCCACAGATACGCAGTATTTT,CASSKHSQGATDTQYF,-,TRBV19,TRBD1,TRBJ2-3
TGTGCCAGCAGTGGGGTAGCGTACAATGAGCAGTTCTTC,CASSGVAYNEQFF,-,TRBV2,-,TRBJ2-1
TGTGCCAGCAGCTTGACAGGGGCTAGTCGCAATCAGCCCCAGCATTTT,CASSLTGASRNQPQHF,-,TRBV7-8,TRBD1,TRBJ1-5
TGTGCCAGCAGCTTCAGGTTAGCCGGGGCCTACGAGCAGTACTTC,CASSFRLAGAYEQYF,-,TRBV13,-,TRBJ2-7